The clone carrying this T cell receptor (beta chain) was seen a single time. This specimen comes from a study of blood T cell repertoires in COVID-19. Donors were grouped by their self-reported clinical history. The data were produced by immunoSEQ multiplex PCR, yet TCRdb's version contains in-frame clones alone and is incomplete. The table lists about 200,000 clones, about four fifths of them singletons. This TCR was sampled from a middle-aged man who had recovered from COVID-19. Sample: PBMCs or T cells enriched from blood (not recorded which).

CDR3 loop: CASSPRDYSYNEQFF. In nucleotides, the CDR3 is TGTGCCAGCTCACCTCGGGACTATTCCTACAATGAGCAGTTCTTC. The chain joins TRBV18 to TRBJ2-1; 7 bases line up with TRBD2. The length of the CDR3 is 15 residues. The V gene's germline CDR1 is KGHSH and CDR2 LQKENI. After removal of 3 bases from V and 1 base from J, the junction contained 3 bases not matched to a gene. Supplemented by reference TRBV18 and TRBJ2-1, the full variable domain reads NAGVMQNPRHLVRRRGQEARLRCSPMKGHSHVYWYRQLPEEGLKFMVYLQKENIIDESGMPKERFSAEFPKEGPSILRIQQVVRGDSAAYFCASSPRDYSYNEQFFGPGTRLTVL.